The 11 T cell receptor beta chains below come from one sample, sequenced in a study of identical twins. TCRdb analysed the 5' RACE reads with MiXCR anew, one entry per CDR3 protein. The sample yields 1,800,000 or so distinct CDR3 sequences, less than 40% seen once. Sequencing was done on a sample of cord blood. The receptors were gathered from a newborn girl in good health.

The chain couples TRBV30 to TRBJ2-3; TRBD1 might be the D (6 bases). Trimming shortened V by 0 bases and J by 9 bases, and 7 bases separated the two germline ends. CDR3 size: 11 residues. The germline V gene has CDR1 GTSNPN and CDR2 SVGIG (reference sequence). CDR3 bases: TGTGCCTGGAGTGTTAGGGGGACGCAGTATTTT. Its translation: CAWSVRGTQYF.

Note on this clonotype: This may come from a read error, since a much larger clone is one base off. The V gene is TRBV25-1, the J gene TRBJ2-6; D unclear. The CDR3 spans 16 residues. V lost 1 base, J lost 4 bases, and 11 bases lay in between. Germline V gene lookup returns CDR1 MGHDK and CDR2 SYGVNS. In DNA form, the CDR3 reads TGTGCCAGCAGTGAATTGAGTGGCTCCGGGGCCAACGTCCTGACTTTC. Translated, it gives CASSELSGSGANVLTF.

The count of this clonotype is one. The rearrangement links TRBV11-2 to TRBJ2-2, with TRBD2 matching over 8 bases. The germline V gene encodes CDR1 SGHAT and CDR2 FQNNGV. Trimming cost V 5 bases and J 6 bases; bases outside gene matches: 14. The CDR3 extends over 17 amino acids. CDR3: CASSRYRSGGPPGELFF. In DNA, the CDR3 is TGTGCCAGCAGCCGTTATCGCTCGGGAGGGCCTCCCGGGGAGCTGTTTTTT.

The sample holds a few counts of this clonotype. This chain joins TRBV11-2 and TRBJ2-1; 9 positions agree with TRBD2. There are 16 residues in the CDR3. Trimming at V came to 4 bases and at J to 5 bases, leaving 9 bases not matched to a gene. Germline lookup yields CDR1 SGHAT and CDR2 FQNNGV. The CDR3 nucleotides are TGTGCCAGCAGCTCCTTGGCGGGAGGGCCCGACAATGAGCAGTTCTTC. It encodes CASSSLAGGPDNEQFF.

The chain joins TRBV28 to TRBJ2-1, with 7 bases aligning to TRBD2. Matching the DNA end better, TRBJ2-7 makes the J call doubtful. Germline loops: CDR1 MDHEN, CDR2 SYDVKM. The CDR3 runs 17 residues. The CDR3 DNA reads TGTGCCAGCAGTTTTATCTATGGCGGGAGCTCCTACAATGAGCAGTACTTC. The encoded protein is CASSFIYGGSSYNEQYF.

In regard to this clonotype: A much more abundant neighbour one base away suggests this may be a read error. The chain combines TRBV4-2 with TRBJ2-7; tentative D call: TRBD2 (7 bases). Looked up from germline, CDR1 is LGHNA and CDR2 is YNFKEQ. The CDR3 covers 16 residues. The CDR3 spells CAGSRGAVSSRYEQYF. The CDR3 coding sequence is TGTGCCGGCAGCCGGGGGGCCGTATCCTCACGATACGAGCAGTACTTC.

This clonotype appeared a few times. CDR3 loop: CASSRGQGAPLDTEAFF. In DNA, the CDR3 is TGTGCCAGCAGCCGCGGACAGGGGGCACCCTTGGACACTGAAGCTTTCTTT. The chain uses TRBV6-1 and TRBJ1-1, with 11 positions matching TRBD1. CDR3 length: 17 residues. V shed 6 bases, J shed 3 bases, and the junction held 12 bases outside the gene matches. The germline CDR1 and CDR2 sequences are MNHNS and SASEGT.

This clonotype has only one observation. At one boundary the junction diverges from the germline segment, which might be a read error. CDR3 sequence reads: CASSPGLAGADAQYF. DNA for the CDR3: TGCGCCAGCAGCCCGGGACTAGCGGGAGCAGATGCGCAGTATTTT. This chain links TRBV5-1 with TRBJ2-3, with TRBD2 matching over 14 bases. The germline CDR1 and CDR2 sequences are SGHRS and YFSETQ. The CDR3 is 15 amino acids.

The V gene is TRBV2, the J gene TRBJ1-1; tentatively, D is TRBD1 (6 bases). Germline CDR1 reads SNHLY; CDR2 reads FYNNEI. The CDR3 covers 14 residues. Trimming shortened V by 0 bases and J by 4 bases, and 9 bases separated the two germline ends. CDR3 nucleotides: TGTGCCAGCAGTGAAGCGCGAGGGGGCACTGAAGCTTTCTTT. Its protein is CASSEARGGTEAFF.

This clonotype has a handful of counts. CDR3 coding DNA: TGTGCCATCAGTGACCCCCGACTAGCGGGCCCTCTGCGAGAGACCCAGTACTTC. Translation: CAISDPRLAGPLRETQYF. The chain uses TRBV10-3 and TRBJ2-5, with 10 nucleotides matching TRBD2. Germline-derived CDR1 and CDR2 are ENHRY and SYGVKD. The CDR3 spans 18 residues. Unmatched junction bases numbered 14, after V lost 3 bases and J lost 4 bases.

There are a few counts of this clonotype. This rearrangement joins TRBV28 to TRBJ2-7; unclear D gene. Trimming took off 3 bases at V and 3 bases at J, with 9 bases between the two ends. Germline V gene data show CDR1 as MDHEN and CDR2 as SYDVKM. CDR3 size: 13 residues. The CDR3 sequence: CASSFPPVYEQYF. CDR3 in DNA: TGTGCCAGCAGTTTCCCCCCTGTCTACGAGCAGTACTTC.